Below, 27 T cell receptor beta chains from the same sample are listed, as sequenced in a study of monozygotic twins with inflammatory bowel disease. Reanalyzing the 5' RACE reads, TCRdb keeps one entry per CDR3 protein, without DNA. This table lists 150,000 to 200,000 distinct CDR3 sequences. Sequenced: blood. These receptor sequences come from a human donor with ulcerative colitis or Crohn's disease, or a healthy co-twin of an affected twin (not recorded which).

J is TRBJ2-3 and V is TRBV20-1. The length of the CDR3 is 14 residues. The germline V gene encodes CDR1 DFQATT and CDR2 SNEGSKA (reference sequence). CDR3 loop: CSARSGVGTDTQYF.

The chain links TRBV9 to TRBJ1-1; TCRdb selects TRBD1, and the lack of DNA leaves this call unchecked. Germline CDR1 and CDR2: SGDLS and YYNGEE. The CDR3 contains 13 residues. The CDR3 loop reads CASSEQGHTEAFF.

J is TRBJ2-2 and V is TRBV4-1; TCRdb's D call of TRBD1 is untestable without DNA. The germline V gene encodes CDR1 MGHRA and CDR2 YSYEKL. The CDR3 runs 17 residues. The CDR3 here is CASSQDVWAGDTGELFF.

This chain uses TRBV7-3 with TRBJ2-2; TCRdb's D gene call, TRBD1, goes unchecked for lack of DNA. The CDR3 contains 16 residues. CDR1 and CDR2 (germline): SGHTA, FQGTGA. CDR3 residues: CASSLTPQGNTGELFF.

CDR3 residues: CASSLESDEQFF. V gene TRBV5-1 combines with J gene TRBJ2-1. The CDR3 spans 12 residues. In germline, CDR1 is SGHRS, CDR2 YFSETQ.

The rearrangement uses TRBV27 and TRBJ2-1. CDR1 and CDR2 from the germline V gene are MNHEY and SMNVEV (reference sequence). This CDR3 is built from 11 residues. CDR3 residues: CARWLYNEQFF.

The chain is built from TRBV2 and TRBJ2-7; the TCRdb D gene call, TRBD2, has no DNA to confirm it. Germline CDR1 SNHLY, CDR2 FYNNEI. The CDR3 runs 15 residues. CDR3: CASSEGLAGVYEQYF.

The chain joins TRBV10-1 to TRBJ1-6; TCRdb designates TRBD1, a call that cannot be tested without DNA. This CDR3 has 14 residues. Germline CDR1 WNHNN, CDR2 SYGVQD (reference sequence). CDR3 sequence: CASSEAPGRSPLHF.

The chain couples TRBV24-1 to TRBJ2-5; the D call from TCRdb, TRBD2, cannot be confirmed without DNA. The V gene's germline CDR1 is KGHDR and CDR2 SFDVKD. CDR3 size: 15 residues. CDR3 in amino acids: CATSDRGPNSETQYF.

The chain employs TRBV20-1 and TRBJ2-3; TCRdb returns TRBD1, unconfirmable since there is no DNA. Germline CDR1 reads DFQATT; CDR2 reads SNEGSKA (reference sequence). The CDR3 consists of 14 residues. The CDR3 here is CSARDTGSPDTQYF.

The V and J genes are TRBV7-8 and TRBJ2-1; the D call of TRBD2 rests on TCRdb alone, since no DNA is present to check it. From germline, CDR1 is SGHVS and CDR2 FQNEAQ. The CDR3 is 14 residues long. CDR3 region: CASTGTSGRIEQFF.

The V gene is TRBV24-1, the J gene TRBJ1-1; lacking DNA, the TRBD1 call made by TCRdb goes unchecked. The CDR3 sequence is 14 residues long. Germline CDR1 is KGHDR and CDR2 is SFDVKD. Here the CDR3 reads CATSDRSPGIGAFF.

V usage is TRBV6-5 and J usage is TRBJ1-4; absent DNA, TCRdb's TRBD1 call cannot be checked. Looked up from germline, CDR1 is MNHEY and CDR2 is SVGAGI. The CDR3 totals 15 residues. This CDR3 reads CASSYRGPTGTKLFF.

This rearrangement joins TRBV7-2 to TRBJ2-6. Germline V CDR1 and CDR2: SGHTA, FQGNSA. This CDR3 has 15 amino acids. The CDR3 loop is CASSLGGSGANVLTF. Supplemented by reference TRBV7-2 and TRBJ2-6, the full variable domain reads GAGVSQSPSNKVTEKGKDVELRCDPISGHTALYWYRQSLGQGLEFLIYFQGNSAPDKSGLPSDRFSAERTGGSVSTLTIQRTQQEDSAVYLCASSLGGSGANVLTFGAGSRLTVL.

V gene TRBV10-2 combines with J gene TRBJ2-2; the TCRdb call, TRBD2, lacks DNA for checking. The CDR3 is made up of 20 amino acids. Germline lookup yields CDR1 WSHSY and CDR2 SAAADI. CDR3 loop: CASMGRGAEAVDWNTGELFF.

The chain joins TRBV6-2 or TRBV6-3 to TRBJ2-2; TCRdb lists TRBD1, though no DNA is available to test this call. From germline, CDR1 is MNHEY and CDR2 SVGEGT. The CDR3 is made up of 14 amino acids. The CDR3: CASSAIRDTGELFF.

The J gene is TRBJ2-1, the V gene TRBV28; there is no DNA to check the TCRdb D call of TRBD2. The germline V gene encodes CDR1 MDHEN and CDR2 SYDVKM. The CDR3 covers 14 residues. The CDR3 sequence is CASSLIAERAEQFF.

CDR3 region: CSVEVLAGRFGELFF. The genes are TRBV29-1 and TRBJ2-2; with no DNA, the TCRdb D assignment of TRBD2 cannot be verified. This CDR3 spans 15 amino acids. Germline CDR1 reads SQVTM; CDR2 reads ANQGSEA.

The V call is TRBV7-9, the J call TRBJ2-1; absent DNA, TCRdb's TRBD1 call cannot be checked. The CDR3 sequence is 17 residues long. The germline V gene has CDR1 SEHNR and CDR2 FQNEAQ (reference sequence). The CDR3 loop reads CASGHTGGVDSYNEQFF.

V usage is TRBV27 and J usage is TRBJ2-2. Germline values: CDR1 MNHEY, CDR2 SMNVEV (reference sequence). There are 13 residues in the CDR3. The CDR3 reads CASSLARTGELFF.

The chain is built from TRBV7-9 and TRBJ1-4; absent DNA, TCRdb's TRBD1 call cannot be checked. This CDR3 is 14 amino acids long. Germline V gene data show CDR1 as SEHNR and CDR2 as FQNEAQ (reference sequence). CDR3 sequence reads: CASSQGQGDEKLFF. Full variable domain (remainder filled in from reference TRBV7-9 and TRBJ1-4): DTGVSQNPRHKITKRGQNVTFRCDPISEHNRLYWYRQTLGQGPEFLTYFQNEAQLEKSRLLSDRFSAERPKGSFSTLEIQRTEQGDSAMYLCASSQGQGDEKLFFGSGTQLSVL.

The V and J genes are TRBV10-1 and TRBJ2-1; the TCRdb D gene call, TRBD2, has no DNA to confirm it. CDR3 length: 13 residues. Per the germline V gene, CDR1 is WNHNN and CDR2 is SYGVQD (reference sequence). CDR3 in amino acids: CASSGIGRNEQFF.

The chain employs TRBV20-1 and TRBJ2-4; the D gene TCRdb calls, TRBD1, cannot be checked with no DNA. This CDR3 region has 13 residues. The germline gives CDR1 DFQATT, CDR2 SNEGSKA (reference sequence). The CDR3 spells CSAPRDRESIQYF.

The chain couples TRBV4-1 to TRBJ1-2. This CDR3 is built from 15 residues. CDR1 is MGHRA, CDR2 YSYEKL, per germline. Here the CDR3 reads CASSQDFRVDYGYTF.

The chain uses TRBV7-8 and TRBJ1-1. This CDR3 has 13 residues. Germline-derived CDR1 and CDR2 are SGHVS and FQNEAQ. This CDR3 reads CASSLDRVSEAFF.

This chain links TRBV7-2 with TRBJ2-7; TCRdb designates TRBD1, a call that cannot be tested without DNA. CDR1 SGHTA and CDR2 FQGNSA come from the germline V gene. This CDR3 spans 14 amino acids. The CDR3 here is CASSSRDWDYEQYF.

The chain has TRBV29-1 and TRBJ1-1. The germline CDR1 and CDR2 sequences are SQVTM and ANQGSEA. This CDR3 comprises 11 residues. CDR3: CSVDGDTEAFF.